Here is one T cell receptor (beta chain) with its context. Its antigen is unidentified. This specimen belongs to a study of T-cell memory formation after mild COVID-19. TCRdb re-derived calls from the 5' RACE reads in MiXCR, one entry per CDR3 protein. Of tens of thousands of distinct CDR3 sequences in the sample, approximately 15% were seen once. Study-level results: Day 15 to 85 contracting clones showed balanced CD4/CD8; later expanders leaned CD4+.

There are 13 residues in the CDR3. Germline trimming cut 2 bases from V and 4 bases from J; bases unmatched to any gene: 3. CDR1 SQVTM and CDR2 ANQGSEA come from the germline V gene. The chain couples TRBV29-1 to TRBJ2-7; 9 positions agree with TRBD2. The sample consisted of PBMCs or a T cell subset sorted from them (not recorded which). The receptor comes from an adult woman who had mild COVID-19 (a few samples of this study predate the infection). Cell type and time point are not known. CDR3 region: CSVELAGIYEQYF. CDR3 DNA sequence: TGCAGCGTTGAACTAGCGGGAATATACGAGCAGTACTTC.